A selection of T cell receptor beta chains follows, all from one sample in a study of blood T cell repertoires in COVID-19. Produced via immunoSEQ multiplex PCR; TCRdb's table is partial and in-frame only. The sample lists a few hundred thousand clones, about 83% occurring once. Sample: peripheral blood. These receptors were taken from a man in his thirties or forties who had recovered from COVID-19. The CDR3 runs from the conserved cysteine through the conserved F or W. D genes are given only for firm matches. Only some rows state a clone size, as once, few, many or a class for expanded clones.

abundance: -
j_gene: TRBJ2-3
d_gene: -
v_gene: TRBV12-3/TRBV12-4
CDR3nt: TGTGCCAGCAGTTTACAGGGAGATACGCAGTATTTT
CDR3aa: CASSLQGDTQYF

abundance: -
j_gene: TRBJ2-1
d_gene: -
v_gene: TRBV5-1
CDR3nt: TGCGCCAGCAGCTTGGGGCCCGACAATGAGCAGTTCTTC
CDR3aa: CASSLGPDNEQFF

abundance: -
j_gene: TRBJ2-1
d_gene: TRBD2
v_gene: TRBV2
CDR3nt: TGTGCCAGCAGTGAAGCGGGGGGGGTAATTAATGAGCAGTTCTTC
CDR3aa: CASSEAGGVINEQFF

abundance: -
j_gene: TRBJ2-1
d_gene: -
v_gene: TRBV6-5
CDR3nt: TGTGCCAGCAGCCGGGACAACTCCTACAATGAGCAGTTCTTC
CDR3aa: CASSRDNSYNEQFF

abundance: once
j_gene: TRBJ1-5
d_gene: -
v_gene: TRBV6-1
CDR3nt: TGTGCCAGCAGTGAACTGATGGTCAGGGCCGGGGGTCAGCCCCAGCATTTT
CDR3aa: CASSELMVRAGGQPQHF

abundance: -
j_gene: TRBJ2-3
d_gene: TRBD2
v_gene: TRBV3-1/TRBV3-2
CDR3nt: TGTGCCAGCAGCCAAGGAGCGGGGTTCCCAGATACGCAGTATTTT
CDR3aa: CASSQGAGFPDTQYF

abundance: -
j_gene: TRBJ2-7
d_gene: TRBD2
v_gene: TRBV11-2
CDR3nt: TGTGCCAGCAGCTTAGAGGGACTACACTCCTACGAGCAGTACTTC
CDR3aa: CASSLEGLHSYEQYF

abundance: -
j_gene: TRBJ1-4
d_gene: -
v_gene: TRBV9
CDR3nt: TGTGCCAGCAGCGAAGGGGACATACTACCCGGAAAGGAAAAACTGTTTTTT
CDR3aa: CASSEGDILPGKEKLFF

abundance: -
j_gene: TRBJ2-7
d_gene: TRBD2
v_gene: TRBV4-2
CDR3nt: TGTGCCAGCAGCCTCATAAGCGGGGCCTACGAGCAGTACTTC
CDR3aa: CASSLISGAYEQYF

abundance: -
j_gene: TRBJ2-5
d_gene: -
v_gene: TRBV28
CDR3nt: TGTGCCAGCAGTCTGCTCGCGGGCCAAGAGACCCAGTACTTC
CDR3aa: CASSLLAGQETQYF

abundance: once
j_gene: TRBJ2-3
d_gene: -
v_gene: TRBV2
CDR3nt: TGTGCCAGTTCGCAGACGACTAGCACAGATACGCAGTATTTT
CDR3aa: CASSQTTSTDTQYF

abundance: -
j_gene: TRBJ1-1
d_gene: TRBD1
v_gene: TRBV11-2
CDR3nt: TGTGCCAGCAGCTTAAACCAGGGGGACACTGAAGCTTTCTTT
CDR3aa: CASSLNQGDTEAFF

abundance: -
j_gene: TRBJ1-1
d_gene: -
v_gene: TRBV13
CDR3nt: TGTGCCAGCAGCTTAGGACAGGTTCACACTGAAGCTTTCTTT
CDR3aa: CASSLGQVHTEAFF

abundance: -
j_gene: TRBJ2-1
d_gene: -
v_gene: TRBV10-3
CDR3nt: TGTGCCATCAGTTCTCTAAGCTCCTACAATGAGCAGTTCTTC
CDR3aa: CAISSLSSYNEQFF

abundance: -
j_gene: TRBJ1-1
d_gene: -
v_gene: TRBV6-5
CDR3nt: TGTGCCAGCATGACAGGCCTAAACACTGAAGCTTTCTTT
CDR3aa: CASMTGLNTEAFF

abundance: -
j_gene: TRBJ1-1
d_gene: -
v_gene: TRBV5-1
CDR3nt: TGCGCCAGCAGCAACCAGAAGGGGTGGATGGCTGAAGCTTTCTTT
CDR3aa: CASSNQKGWMAEAFF

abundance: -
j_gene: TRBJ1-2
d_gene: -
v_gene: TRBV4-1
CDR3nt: TGCGCCAGCAGCCAAGAACCAGGGACATACTACTATGGCTACACCTTC
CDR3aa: CASSQEPGTYYYGYTF

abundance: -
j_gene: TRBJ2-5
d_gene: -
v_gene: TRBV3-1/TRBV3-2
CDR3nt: TGTGCCAGCAGCCAAAGCCTAGGGGGCCAAGAGACCCAGTACTTC
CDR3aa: CASSQSLGGQETQYF

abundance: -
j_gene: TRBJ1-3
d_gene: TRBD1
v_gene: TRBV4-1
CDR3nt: TGCGCCAGCAGCCGAGTAGGGGGGACAGGGTCTTCTGGAAACACCATATATTTT
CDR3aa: CASSRVGGTGSSGNTIYF

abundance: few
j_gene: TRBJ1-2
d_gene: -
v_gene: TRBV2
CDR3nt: TGTGCCAGCAGGACCGACAGTGAGAATGGCTACACCTTC
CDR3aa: CASRTDSENGYTF

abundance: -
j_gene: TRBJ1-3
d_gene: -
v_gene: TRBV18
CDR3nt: TGTGCCAGCTCCGGGAACTCTGGAAACACCATATATTTT
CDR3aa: CASSGNSGNTIYF

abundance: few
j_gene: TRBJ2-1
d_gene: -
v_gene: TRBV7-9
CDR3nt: TGTGCCAGCACCGCAAGGACTAACAATGAGCAGTTCTTC
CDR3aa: CASTARTNNEQFF

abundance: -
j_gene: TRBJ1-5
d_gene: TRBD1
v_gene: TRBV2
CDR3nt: TGTGCCAGCAGTGTCGGAGTGACAGGGGTCCATCAGCCCCAGCATTTT
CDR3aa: CASSVGVTGVHQPQHF

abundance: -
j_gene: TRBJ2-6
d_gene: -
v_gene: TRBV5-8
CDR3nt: TGTGCCAGCAGCGCAGGGGTATCTGGGGCCAACGTCCTGACTTTC
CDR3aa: CASSAGVSGANVLTF

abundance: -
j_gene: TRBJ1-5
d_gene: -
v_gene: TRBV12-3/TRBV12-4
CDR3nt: TGTGCCAGCAGTGGGGTGGGGAGAACGCCCCAGCATTTT
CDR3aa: CASSGVGRTPQHF

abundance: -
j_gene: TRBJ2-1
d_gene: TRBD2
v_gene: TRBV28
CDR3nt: TGTGCCAGCAGTTTACAGCGGGGCAATGAGCAGTTCTTC
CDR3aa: CASSLQRGNEQFF

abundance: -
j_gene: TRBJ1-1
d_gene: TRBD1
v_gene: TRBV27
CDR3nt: TGTGCCAGCAGTTTCAGAAGACGGGACAGCGAAGCTTTCTTT
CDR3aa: CASSFRRRDSEAFF

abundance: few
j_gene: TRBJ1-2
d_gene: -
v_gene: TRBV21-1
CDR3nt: TGTGCCAGCAGCAAAGGTGGGGGCGAGGGCTATGGCTACACCTTC
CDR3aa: CASSKGGGEGYGYTF

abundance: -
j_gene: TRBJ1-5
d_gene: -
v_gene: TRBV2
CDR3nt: TGTGCCAGCAGTCTACAGGGTAGCAATCAGCCCCAGCATTTT
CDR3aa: CASSLQGSNQPQHF

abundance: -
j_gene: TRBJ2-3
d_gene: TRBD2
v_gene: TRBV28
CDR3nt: TGTGCCAGCAGGGGGACTAGCGGGAGAAGCACAGATACGCAGTATTTT
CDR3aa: CASRGTSGRSTDTQYF

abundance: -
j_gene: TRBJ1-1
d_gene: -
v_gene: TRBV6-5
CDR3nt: TGTGCCAGCAGTAACCCAGATGACAGGAACACTGAAGCTTTCTTT
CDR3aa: CASSNPDDRNTEAFF

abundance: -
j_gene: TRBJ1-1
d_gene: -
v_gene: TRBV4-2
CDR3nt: TGTGCCAGCAGCCAAGTAGTTATCGTGGTTTCGGACAGCGTCCTGGGAGCTGAAGCTTTCTTT
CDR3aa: CASSQVVIVVSDSVLGAEAFF

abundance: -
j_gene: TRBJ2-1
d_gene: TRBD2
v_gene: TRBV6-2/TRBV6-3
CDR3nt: TGTGCCAGCAGTTACTCGATGCCCGGGCGGGGGGATTACAATGAGCAGTTCTTC
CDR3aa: CASSYSMPGRGDYNEQFF

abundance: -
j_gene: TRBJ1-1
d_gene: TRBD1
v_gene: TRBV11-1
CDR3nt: TGTGCCAGCAGCCCACTGGACAGGGAAGGCACTGAAGCTTTCTTT
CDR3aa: CASSPLDREGTEAFF

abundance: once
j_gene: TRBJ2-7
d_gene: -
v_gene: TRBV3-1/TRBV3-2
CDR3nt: TGTGCCAGCCGAGGTCGGGGAGCCTCACTCTACGAGCAGTACTTC
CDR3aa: CASRGRGASLYEQYF

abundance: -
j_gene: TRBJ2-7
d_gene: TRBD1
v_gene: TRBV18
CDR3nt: TGTGCCAGCTCACCCCGTCCCGGGACAGGTTCCTACGAGCAGTACTTC
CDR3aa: CASSPRPGTGSYEQYF

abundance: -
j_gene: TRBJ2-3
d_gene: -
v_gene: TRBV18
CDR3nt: TGTGCCAGCCTACCTGAGCTCACAGATACGCAGTATTTT
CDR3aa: CASLPELTDTQYF

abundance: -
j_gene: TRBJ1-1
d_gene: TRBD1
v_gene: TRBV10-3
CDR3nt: TGTGCCACCACGTGGGACAGGGAGCTTTTCTTT
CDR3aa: CATTWDRELFF

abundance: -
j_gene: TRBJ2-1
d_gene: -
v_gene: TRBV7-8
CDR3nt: TGTGCCAGCAGCTTAGCCTCCCGATTAAGCGAGCAGTTCTTC
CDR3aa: CASSLASRLSEQFF

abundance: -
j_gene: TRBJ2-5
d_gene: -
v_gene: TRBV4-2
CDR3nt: TGTGCCAGCAGCCCGTGGCCGGGAGAGACCCAGTACTTC
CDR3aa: CASSPWPGETQYF

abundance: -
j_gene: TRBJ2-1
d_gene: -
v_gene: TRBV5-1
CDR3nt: TGCGCCAGCAGCTTGACCTCCGGGGGAACCTACAATGAGCAGTTCTTC
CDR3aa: CASSLTSGGTYNEQFF

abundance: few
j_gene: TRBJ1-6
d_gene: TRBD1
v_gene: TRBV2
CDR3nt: TGTGCCAGCAGTGAATTGGAGGGGGCAAGGTATAATTCACCCCTCCACTTT
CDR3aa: CASSELEGARYNSPLHF

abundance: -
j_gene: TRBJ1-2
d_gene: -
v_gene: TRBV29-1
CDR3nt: TGCAGCGTTGGGGGGCAAGATTATGGCTACACCTTC
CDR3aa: CSVGGQDYGYTF

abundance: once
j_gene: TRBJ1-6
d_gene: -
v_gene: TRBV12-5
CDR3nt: TGTGCTAGTGCTCGGGAGAGTTTTTCACCCCTCCACTTT
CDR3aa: CASARESFSPLHF

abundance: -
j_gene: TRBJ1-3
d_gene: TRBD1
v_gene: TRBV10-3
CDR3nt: TGTGCCATCAGTGCCTCGACAGGGGCTGGAAACACCATATATTTT
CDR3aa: CAISASTGAGNTIYF

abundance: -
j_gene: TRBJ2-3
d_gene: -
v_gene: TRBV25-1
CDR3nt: TGTGCCAGCCAATTCGCAGGGTTTAGCACAGATACGCAGTATTTT
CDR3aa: CASQFAGFSTDTQYF

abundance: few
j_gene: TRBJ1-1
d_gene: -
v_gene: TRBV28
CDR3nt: TGTGCCAGCAGTTCCTTGCAGGGCTTGCCTGAAGCTTTCTTT
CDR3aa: CASSSLQGLPEAFF

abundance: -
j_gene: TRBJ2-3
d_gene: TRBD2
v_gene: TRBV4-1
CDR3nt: TGCGCCAGCAGCCAGGAGGGACTAGTCCTCACAGATACGCAGTATTTT
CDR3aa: CASSQEGLVLTDTQYF

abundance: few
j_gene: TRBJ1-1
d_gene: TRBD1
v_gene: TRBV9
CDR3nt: TGTGCCAGCAGCTGGGACAGGGACACTGAAGCTTTCTTT
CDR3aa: CASSWDRDTEAFF

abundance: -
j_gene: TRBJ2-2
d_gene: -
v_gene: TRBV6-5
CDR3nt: TGTGCCAGCAGAGGGGTGAGAAACACCGGGGAGCTGTTTTTT
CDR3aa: CASRGVRNTGELFF

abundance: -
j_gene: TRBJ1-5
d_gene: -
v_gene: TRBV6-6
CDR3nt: TGTGCCAGCAGGAGGGTGGAGGGGTCAAATCAGCCCCAGCATTTT
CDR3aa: CASRRVEGSNQPQHF

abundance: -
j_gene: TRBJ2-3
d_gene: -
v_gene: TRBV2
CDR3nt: TGTGCCAGCACCCCAAGAGCGTTTGGCCCAGATACGCAGTATTTT
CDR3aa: CASTPRAFGPDTQYF